Reported below is one T cell receptor (beta chain). The data are from a study of T cells in Graves' hyperthyroidism and ophthalmopathy. The CDR3 has 14 residues. Trimming cost V 4 bases and J 10 bases, with 14 bases left between them. Per the germline V gene, CDR1 is LNHDA and CDR2 is SQIVND (reference sequence). The TCR beta CDR3 regions underwent amplification using RNA transcripts as the source. RT-PCR in the first round (using the HTBI primer set) targeted the TCR CDR3. One entry per CDR3 protein, called by TCRdb with MiXCR from the multiplex PCR reads. The table includes around 440,000 distinct CDR3 sequences, about a sixth detected once.

The clonotype was recovered from a woman under 30 with Graves' hyperthyroidism. The specimen was blood. The chain has TRBV19 and TRBJ1-6; D perhaps matches TRBD1 (6 bases). The CDR3 DNA sequence: TGTGCCAGTAGTAGCTTGGGGGGCACGTCACCCCTCCACTTT. Translated: CASSSLGGTSPLHF.